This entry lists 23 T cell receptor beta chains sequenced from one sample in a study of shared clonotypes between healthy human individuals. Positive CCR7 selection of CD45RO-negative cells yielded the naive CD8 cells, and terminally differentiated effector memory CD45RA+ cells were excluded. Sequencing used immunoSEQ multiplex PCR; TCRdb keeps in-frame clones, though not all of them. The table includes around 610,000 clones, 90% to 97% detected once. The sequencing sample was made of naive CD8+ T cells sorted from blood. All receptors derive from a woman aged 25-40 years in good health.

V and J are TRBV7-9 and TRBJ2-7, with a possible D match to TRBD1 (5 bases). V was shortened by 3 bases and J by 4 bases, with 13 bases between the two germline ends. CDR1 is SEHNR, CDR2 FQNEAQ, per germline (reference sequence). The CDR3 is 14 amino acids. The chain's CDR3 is CASSLAQGIYEQYF. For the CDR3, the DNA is TGTGCCAGCAGCTTGGCTCAGGGAATTTACGAGCAGTACTTC.

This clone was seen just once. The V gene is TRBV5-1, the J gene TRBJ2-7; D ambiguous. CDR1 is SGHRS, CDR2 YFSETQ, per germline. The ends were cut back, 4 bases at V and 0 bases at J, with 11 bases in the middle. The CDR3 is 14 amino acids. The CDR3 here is CASSPGSVSYEQYF. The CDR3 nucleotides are TGCGCCAGCAGCCCCGGCTCTGTCTCCTACGAGCAGTACTTC. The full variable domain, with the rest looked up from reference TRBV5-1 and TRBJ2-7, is KAGVTQTPRYLIKTRGQQVTLSCSPISGHRSVSWYQQTPGQGLQFLFEYFSETQRNKGNFPGRFSGRQFSNSRSEMNVSTLELGDSALYLCASSPGSVSYEQYFGPGTRLTVT.

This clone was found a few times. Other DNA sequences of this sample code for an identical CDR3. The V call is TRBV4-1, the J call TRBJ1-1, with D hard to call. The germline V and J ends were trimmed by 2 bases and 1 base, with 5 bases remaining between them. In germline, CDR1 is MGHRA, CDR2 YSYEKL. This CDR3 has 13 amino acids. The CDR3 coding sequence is TGCGCCAGCAGCCAACGGCGGAACACTGAAGCTTTCTTT. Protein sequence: CASSQRRNTEAFF.

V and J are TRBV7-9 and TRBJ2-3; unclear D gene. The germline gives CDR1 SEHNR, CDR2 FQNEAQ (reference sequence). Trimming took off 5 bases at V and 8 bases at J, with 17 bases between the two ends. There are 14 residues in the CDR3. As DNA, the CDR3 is TGTGCCAGCAGCACCCTCCGAGAAGCCTTTACGCAGTATTTT. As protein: CASSTLREAFTQYF.

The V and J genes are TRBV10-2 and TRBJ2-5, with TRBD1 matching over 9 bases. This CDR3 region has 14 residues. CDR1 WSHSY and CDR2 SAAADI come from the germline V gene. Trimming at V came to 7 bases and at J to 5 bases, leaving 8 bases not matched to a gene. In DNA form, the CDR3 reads TGCGCCAGCACTAACAGGGGGCACCTCGAGACCCAGTACTTC. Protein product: CASTNRGHLETQYF.

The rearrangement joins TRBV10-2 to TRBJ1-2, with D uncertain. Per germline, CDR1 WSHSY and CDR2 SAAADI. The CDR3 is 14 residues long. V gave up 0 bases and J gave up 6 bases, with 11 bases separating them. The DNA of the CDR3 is TGCGCCAGCAGTGAGTCTCGGGGAAAAAATGGCTACACCTTC. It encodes CASSESRGKNGYTF.

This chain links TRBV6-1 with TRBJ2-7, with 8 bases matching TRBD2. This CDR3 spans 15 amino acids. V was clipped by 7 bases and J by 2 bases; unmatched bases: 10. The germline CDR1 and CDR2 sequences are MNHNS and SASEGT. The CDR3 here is CASTSTSGRAYEQYF. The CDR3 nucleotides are TGTGCCAGCACTAGTACTAGCGGAAGAGCCTACGAGCAGTACTTC.

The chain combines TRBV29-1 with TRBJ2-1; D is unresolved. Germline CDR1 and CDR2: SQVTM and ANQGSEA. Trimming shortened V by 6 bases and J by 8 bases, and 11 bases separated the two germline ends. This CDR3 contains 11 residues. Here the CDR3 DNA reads TGCAGCGTCCGACGAATCGATGAGCAGTTCTTC. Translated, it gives CSVRRIDEQFF.

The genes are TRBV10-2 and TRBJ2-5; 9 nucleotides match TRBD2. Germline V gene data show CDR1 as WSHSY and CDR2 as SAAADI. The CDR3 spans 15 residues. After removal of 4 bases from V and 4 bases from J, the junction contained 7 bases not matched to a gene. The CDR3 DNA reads TGCGCCAGCAGTGTGGCGGGAGGGCCGAGAGAGACCCAGTACTTC. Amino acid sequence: CASSVAGGPRETQYF.

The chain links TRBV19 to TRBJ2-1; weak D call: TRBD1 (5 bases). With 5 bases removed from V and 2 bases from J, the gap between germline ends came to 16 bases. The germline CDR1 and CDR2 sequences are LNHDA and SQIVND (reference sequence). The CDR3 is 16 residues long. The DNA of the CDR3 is TGTGCCAGTAGTGCCCGTCTATGGACAACCTACAATGAGCAGTTCTTC. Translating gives CASSARLWTTYNEQFF.

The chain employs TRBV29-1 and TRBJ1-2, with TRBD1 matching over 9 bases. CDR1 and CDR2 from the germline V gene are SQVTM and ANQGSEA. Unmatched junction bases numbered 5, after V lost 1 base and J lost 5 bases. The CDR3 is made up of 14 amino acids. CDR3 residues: CSVEGTGAVYGYTF. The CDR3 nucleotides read TGCAGCGTTGAAGGGACAGGGGCTGTATATGGCTACACCTTC.

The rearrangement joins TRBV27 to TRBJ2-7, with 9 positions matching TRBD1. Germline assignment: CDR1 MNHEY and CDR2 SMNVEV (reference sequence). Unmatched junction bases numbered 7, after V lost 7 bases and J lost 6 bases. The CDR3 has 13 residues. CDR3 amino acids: CASTPGTGLEQYF. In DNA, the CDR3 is TGTGCCAGCACTCCCGGGACAGGGCTCGAGCAGTACTTC.

The CDR3 sequence is CASSPGGTPYF. CDR3 DNA: TGTGCCAGCTCACCCGGGGGGACACCGTATTTT. V and J are TRBV27 and TRBJ2-3; weak D call: TRBD2 (7 bases). The CDR3 spans 11 residues. V dropped 8 bases and J dropped 14 bases, with 17 bases sitting between them. CDR1 is MNHEY and CDR2 is SMNVEV in the germline V gene (reference sequence).

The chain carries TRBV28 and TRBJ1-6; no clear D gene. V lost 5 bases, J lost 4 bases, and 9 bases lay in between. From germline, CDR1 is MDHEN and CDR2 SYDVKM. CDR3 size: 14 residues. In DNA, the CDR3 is TGTGCCAGCAGTGCTGTGGAGTATAATTCACCCCTCCACTTT. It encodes CASSAVEYNSPLHF. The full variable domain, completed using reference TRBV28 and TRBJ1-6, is DVKVTQSSRYLVKRTGEKVFLECVQDMDHENMFWYRQDPGLGLRLIYFSYDVKMKEKGDIPEGYSVSREKKERFSLILESASTNQTSMYLCASSAVEYNSPLHFGNGTRLTVT.

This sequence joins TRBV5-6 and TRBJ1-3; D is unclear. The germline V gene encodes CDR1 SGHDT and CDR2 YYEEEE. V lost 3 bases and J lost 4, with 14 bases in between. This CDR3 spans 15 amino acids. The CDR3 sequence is CASSSGWGRGNTIYF. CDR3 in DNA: TGTGCCAGCAGCTCCGGGTGGGGAAGAGGAAACACCATATATTTT.

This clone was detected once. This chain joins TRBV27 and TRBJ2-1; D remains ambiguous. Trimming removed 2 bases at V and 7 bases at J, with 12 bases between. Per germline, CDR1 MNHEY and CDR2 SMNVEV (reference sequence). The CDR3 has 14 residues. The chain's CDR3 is CASSLLRHSNEQFF. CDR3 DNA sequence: TGTGCCAGCAGTTTACTCCGCCACTCAAATGAGCAGTTCTTC.

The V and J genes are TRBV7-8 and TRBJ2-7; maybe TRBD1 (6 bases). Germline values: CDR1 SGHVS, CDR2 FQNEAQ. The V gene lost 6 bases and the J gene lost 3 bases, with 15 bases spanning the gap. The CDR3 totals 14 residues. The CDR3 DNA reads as TGTGCCAGCAGGGGACAACAGCAGCTCTACGAGCAGTACTTC. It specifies CASRGQQQLYEQYF. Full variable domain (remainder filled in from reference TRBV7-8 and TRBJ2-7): GAGVSQSPRYKVAKRGQDVALRCDPISGHVSLFWYQQALGQGPEFLTYFQNEAQLDKSGLPSDRFFAERPEGSVSTLKIQRTQQEDSAVYLCASRGQQQLYEQYFGPGTRLTVT.

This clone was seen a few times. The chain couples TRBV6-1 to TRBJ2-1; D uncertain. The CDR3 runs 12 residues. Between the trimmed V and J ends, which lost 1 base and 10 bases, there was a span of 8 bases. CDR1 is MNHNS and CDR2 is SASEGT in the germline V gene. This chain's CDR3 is CASSEVTWEQFF. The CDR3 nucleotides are TGTGCCAGCAGTGAAGTGACCTGGGAGCAGTTCTTC.

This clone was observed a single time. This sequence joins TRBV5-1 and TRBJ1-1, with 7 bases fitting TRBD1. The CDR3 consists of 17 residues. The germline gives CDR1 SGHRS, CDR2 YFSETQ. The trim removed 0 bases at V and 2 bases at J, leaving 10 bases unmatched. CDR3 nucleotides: TGCGCCAGCAGCTTGGATCCTCAGACAGGGTTTAACACTGAAGCTTTCTTT. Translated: CASSLDPQTGFNTEAFF.

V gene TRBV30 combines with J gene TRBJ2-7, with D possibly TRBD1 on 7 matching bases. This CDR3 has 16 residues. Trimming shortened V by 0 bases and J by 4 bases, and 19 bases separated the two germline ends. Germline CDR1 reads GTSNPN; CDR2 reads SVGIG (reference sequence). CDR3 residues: CAWSVSWAGQFYEQYF. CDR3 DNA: TGTGCCTGGAGTGTTAGTTGGGCGGGACAGTTTTACGAGCAGTACTTC.

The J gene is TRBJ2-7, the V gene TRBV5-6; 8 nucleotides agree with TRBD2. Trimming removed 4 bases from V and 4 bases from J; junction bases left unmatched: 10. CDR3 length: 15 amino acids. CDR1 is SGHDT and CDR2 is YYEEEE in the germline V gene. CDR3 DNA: TGTGCCAGCAGCATGGGGACTAGTGGGAGTTACGAGCAGTACTTC. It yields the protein CASSMGTSGSYEQYF.

The CDR3: CASSPGTGSRQPQHF. CDR3 nucleotides: TGTGCCAGCAGCCCCGGGACAGGGTCCAGGCAGCCCCAGCATTTT. V gene TRBV28 combines with J gene TRBJ1-5; the match to TRBD1 covers 9 bases. The trim removed 6 bases at V and 7 bases at J, leaving 10 bases unmatched. Germline CDR1 MDHEN, CDR2 SYDVKM. This CDR3 has 15 residues.

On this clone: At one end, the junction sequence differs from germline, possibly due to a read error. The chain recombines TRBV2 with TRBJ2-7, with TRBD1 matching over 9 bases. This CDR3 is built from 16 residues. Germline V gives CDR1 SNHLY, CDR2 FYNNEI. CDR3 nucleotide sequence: TGTGCCAGCAGCGAAGAGATGGGACAGGGTATCTACGAGCAGTACTTC. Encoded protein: CASSEEMGQGIYEQYF. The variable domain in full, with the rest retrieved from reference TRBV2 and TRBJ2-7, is EPEVTQTPSHQVTQMGQEVILRCVPISNHLYFYWYRQILGQKVEFLVSFYNNEISEKSEIFDDQFSVERPDGSNFTLKIRSTKLEDSAMYFCASSEEMGQGIYEQYFGPGTRLTVT.